These T cell receptor beta chains were read from a single sample in a study of T cells in Graves' hyperthyroidism and ophthalmopathy. TCRdb used MiXCR to reprocess the multiplex PCR reads, holding one entry per CDR3 protein. The sample carries approximately 640,000 distinct CDR3 sequences, 15% to 20% recorded once. The specimen sequenced was blood. The source is a woman aged 25 to 45 with Graves' hyperthyroidism. Each CDR3 is given with its conserved first and last residue. Each record gives: CDR3 DNA, CDR3 protein, D gene, CDR3 length, V gene, clone size, J gene. The D gene is left open where the match is weak. Size values are once, few and many counts, or a class for expanded clones, and some rows have none.

TGTGCCAGCAGTTTTAAACCGGGAGGAAGACGAGGCTACGAGCAGTACTTC | CASSFKPGGRRGYEQYF | TRBD2 | 17 | TRBV28 | many | TRBJ2-7
TGTGCCAGCAGGCAATCCGGGACAGAGGGGGCCGAGCAGTACTTC | CASRQSGTEGAEQYF | TRBD1 | 15 | TRBV6-1 | few | TRBJ2-7
TGTGCCAGCGAAGACGGGATGAACACTGAAGCTTTCTTT | CASEDGMNTEAFF | - | 13 | TRBV7-9 | - | TRBJ1-1
TGTGCCAGCAGTTTAGCCGCGGGCGGGGAGCTGTTTTTT | CASSLAAGGELFF | - | 13 | TRBV12-3/TRBV12-4 | many | TRBJ2-2
TGCGCCAGCAGCTTGGCGTCAGACTCCTACAATGAGCAGTTCTTC | CASSLASDSYNEQFF | - | 15 | TRBV5-1 | - | TRBJ2-1
TGCGCCAGCAGTGAGTCCGAGACGAATCAGCCCCAGCATTTT | CASSESETNQPQHF | - | 14 | TRBV10-2 | many | TRBJ1-5
TGTGCCACCAGCAGAGATAAGGGGACTGGCTACACCTTC | CATSRDKGTGYTF | - | 13 | TRBV15 | many | TRBJ1-2
TGTGCCAGCAGTTTAGGGGGGGGAATCAGCATTCAGTACTTC | CASSLGGGISIQYF | TRBD2 | 14 | TRBV12-3/TRBV12-4 | - | TRBJ2-4
TGTGCCAGCAGATGGGCGCGAAACGTCCTGACTTTC | CASRWARNVLTF | - | 12 | TRBV6-1 | - | TRBJ2-6
TGCGCCAGCAGCCAAAATACTGACAGGGCCCATGAGCAGTTCTTC | CASSQNTDRAHEQFF | TRBD1 | 15 | TRBV5-1 | - | TRBJ2-1
TGTGCCAGCAGTCCCCTCGAGGCCTCCCTTAATAATTCACCCCTCCACTTT | CASSPLEASLNNSPLHF | - | 17 | TRBV28 | many | TRBJ1-6
TGTGCCAGCAGCCACTCGGGTGGAATTCAAGAGACCCAGTACTTC | CASSHSGGIQETQYF | - | 15 | TRBV7-6 | many | TRBJ2-5
TGCAGTGCTAGCCTAGCGAGTGAGCAGTTCTTC | CSASLASEQFF | - | 11 | TRBV20-1 | many | TRBJ2-1
TGTGCCTGGAGTGCCGGGTCCGTCACAGATACGCAGTATTTT | CAWSAGSVTDTQYF | - | 14 | TRBV30 | few | TRBJ2-3
TGTGCCAGCAGTTCGGGGGGGGATCAGCCCCAGCATTTT | CASSSGGDQPQHF | - | 13 | TRBV12-3/TRBV12-4 | many | TRBJ1-5
TGTGCCAGCATAAGAGCGGGAGGTACGAACACCGGGGAGCTGTTTTTT | CASIRAGGTNTGELFF | TRBD2 | 16 | TRBV2 | many | TRBJ2-2
TGCAGTGCACCTAGGGGGCAGGGTGGGTACAATGAGCAGTTCTTC | CSAPRGQGGYNEQFF | TRBD1 | 15 | TRBV20-1 | few | TRBJ2-1
TGTGCCAGCAGCTTGACTAGTTCCGGGGAGCTGTTTTTT | CASSLTSSGELFF | - | 13 | TRBV11-2 | many | TRBJ2-2
TGTGCCTGGAGTATTGGGCCTTTCGTTAGGGATACGCAGTATTTT | CAWSIGPFVRDTQYF | - | 15 | TRBV30 | - | TRBJ2-3
TGTGCCAGCAGTTTCTCAGCAGACTATCAGCCCCAGCATTTT | CASSFSADYQPQHF | - | 14 | TRBV12-3/TRBV12-4 | many | TRBJ1-5
TGTGCCAGCAGTTCACCGGGACTAGCTGGGGGAGATACGCAGTATTTT | CASSSPGLAGGDTQYF | TRBD2 | 16 | TRBV6-2/TRBV6-3 | - | TRBJ2-3
TGTGCCAGCAGTTTACGGGGTGCAGATACGCAGTATTTT | CASSLRGADTQYF | - | 13 | TRBV7-9 | many | TRBJ2-3
TGTGCCAGCAGCTACAGCGGGCTGCAAGAGACCCAGTACTTC | CASSYSGLQETQYF | - | 14 | TRBV4-2 | many | TRBJ2-5
TGTGCCAGCAGAACAGGGGCCATGAACACTGAAGCTTTCTTT | CASRTGAMNTEAFF | TRBD1 | 14 | TRBV12-3/TRBV12-4 | many | TRBJ1-1
TGTGCCAGCAGTCGCCTAGCGGGAGCGTCCTACGAGCAGTACTTC | CASSRLAGASYEQYF | TRBD2 | 15 | TRBV28 | many | TRBJ2-7
TGCAGTGCTAGGGTACTAGGAGGGGGGCACACAGATACGCAGTATTTT | CSARVLGGGHTDTQYF | - | 16 | TRBV20-1 | many | TRBJ2-3
TGTGCCAGTAACCCTACTGACTCCCACACCTACGAGCAGTACTTC | CASNPTDSHTYEQYF | - | 15 | TRBV7-2 | many | TRBJ2-7
TGTGCCAGCAGTTTTGCGGGGGGAGCTAATGAAAAACTGTTTTTT | CASSFAGGANEKLFF | - | 15 | TRBV27 | many | TRBJ1-4
TGTGCCAGCAGCGGTGAGAGCGGGAGACCCTTGGAGCAGTACTTC | CASSGESGRPLEQYF | TRBD2 | 15 | TRBV7-2 | many | TRBJ2-7
TGTGCCAGCAGCTCCCCCCGACGAGGGAGTGGCTACACCTTC | CASSSPRRGSGYTF | - | 14 | TRBV7-3 | many | TRBJ1-2
TGTGCCAGCAGCTTTGGACTAGCGGGATCAGAAGATACGCAGTATTTT | CASSFGLAGSEDTQYF | TRBD2 | 16 | TRBV11-2 | many | TRBJ2-3